This is a list of T cell receptor beta chains from one sample in a study of neurological immune-mediated disorders. One entry per CDR3 protein, called by TCRdb with MiXCR from the 5' RACE reads. The sample contains tens of thousands of distinct CDR3 sequences, around 14% of which appear only once. Material for sequencing was PBMCs. These receptors all come from a woman in her forties or fifties in good health. Both conserved end residues are part of each CDR3. The order of the fields is J gene, V gene, clone size, D gene, CDR3 protein, CDR3 DNA. The D gene is left open where the match is weak. For some rows the clone size is stated as once, few or many, or as a class when expanded; others skip it.

>TRBJ2-1|TRBV4-2|many|TRBD2
CASSQEAAVSGRVSSYNEQFF
TGTGCCAGCAGCCAAGAAGCTGCGGTTAGCGGGAGGGTTAGCTCCTACAATGAGCAGTTCTTC
>TRBJ2-2|TRBV7-9|many|NA
CASSLFQGVGELFF
TGTGCCAGCAGCCTATTCCAGGGTGTCGGGGAGCTGTTTTTT
>TRBJ2-3|TRBV5-1|many|TRBD2
CASSDSGRYTDTQYF
TGCGCCAGCAGCGATAGCGGGAGGTATACAGATACGCAGTATTTT
>TRBJ1-2|TRBV5-1|many|NA
CASSLGRTEGGSRGYTF
TGCGCCAGCAGCTTGGGACGGACGGAGGGGGGTAGCAGAGGCTACACCTTC
>TRBJ2-7|TRBV20-1|many|NA
CSARLQGGSYEQYF
TGCAGTGCTCGCCTTCAGGGGGGATCCTACGAGCAGTACTTC
>TRBJ1-2|TRBV20-1|many|NA
CSARDTRGNRYTF
TGCAGTGCTAGAGATACGAGGGGGAATCGCTACACCTTC
>TRBJ1-5|TRBV18|few|NA
CASSPPGRVGQPQHF
TGTGCCAGCTCACCACCCGGCAGGGTTGGGCAGCCCCAGCATTTT
>TRBJ2-5|TRBV5-5|many|NA
CASSTRYQETQYF
TGTGCCAGCAGCACCCGCTACCAAGAGACCCAGTACTTC
>TRBJ2-3|TRBV5-1|many|TRBD1
CASSRQGTDTQYF
TGCGCCAGCAGCCGACAGGGTACAGATACGCAGTATTTT
>TRBJ2-1|TRBV28|many|NA
CASQLRGDEQFF
TGTGCCAGCCAACTGCGGGGCGATGAGCAGTTCTTC
>TRBJ2-5|TRBV20-1|many|NA
CSAFRETQYF
TGCAGTGCTTTTCGAGAGACCCAGTACTTC
>TRBJ1-4|TRBV5-6|many|TRBD1
CASSDGTGFNEKLFF
TGTGCCAGCAGCGACGGGACAGGGTTTAATGAAAAACTGTTTTTT
>TRBJ2-7|TRBV2|many|NA
CASSSAGWGHGYEQYF
TGTGCCAGCAGTAGCGCGGGATGGGGACACGGATACGAGCAGTACTTC
>TRBJ2-1|TRBV3-1|NA|NA
CASRLDGGPYNEQFF
TGTGCCAGCAGATTAGACGGGGGGCCCTACAATGAGCAGTTCTTC
>TRBJ2-7|TRBV28|many|NA
CASSRGTSGTGGGQYF
TGTGCCAGCAGCCGTGGGACTAGCGGGACAGGGGGCGGGCAGTACTTC
>TRBJ1-1|TRBV20-1|many|TRBD1
CSARFPGQANTEAFF
TGCAGTGCTAGATTCCCGGGACAGGCTAACACTGAAGCTTTCTTT
>TRBJ2-1|TRBV24-1|many|NA
CATSDQAMQGPNNEQFF
TGTGCCACCAGTGACCAGGCGATGCAGGGGCCAAACAATGAGCAGTTCTTC
>TRBJ2-7|TRBV5-1|many|NA
CASMSGDKSYEQYF
TGCGCCAGCATGAGCGGGGACAAATCCTACGAGCAGTACTTC
>TRBJ1-2|TRBV3-1|many|TRBD1
CASSQGTGSVNGYTF
TGTGCCAGCAGCCAAGGGACAGGGTCTGTGAATGGCTACACCTTC
>TRBJ2-7|TRBV20-1|many|TRBD2
CSASWASGSTEQYF
TGCAGTGCTAGTTGGGCTAGCGGATCTACCGAGCAGTACTTC
>TRBJ2-5|TRBV11-3|NA|NA
CASSLDAGTQYF
TGTGCCAGCAGCTTAGATGCGGGAACCCAGTACTTC
>TRBJ2-2|TRBV5-1|many|TRBD1
CASSLEDRVWTGELFF
TGCGCCAGCAGCCTTGAGGACAGGGTTTGGACCGGGGAGCTGTTTTTT
>TRBJ2-5|TRBV20-1|once|TRBD2
CSAREGLSVGTQYF
TGCAGTGCTAGAGAGGGACTATCTGTTGGGACCCAGTACTTC
>TRBJ1-2|TRBV6-6|few|NA
CATGGRNYGYTF
TGTGCCACCGGGGGAAGAAACTATGGCTACACCTTC
>TRBJ2-1|TRBV27|many|TRBD2
CASSFVWTSGRNEQFF
TGTGCCAGCAGTTTCGTTTGGACTAGCGGGAGGAATGAGCAGTTCTTC
>TRBJ1-2|TRBV11-2|NA|NA
CASSRTENYGYTF
TGTGCCAGCAGCCGGACGGAGAACTATGGCTACACCTTC